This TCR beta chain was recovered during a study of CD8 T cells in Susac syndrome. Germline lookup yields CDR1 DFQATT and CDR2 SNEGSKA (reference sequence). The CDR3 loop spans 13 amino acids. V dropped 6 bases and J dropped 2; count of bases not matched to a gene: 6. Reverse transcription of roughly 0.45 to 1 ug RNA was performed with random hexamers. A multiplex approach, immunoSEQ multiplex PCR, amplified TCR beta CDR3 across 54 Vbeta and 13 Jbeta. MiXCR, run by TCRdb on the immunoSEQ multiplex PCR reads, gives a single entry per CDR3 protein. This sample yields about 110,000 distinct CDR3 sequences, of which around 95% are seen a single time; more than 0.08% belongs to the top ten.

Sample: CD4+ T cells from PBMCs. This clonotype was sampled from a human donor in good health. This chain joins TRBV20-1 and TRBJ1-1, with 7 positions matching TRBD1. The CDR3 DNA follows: TGCAGTGCCAGCAGGGACAGCAACACTGAAGCTTTCTTT. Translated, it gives CSASRDSNTEAFF.